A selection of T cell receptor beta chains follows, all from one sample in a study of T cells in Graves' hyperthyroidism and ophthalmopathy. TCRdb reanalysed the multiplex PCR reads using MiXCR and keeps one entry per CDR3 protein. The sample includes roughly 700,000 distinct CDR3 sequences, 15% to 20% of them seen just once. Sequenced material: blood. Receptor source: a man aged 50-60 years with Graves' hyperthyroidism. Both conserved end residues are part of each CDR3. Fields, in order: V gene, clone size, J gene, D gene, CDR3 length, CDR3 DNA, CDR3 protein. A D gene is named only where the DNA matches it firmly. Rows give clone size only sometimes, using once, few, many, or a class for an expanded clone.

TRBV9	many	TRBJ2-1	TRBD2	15	TGTGCCAGCAGCGCCTCTAGCGGGAGCTTGAATGAGCAGTTCTTC	CASSASSGSLNEQFF
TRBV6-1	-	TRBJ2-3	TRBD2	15	TGTGCCAGCAGTGGAACTAGCGGGAGTGTGGATACGCAGTATTTT	CASSGTSGSVDTQYF
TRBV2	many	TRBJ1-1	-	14	TGTGCCAGCACCTCTAGGGGCTTGAACACTGAAGCTTTCTTT	CASTSRGLNTEAFF
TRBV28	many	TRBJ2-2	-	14	TGTGCCAGCAGTCCTTCCCACTGGACCGGGGAGCTGTTTTTT	CASSPSHWTGELFF
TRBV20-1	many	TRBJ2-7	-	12	TGCAGTGCTCCTGACTACCCCTACGAGCAGTACTTC	CSAPDYPYEQYF
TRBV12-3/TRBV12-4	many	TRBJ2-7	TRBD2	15	TGTGCCAGCAGTTTCGGACTAGCGGAGACCTACGAGCAGTACTTC	CASSFGLAETYEQYF
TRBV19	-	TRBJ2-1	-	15	TGTGCCAGTAGTATTGCCCTCCTCAGGGCCAATGAGCAGTTCTTC	CASSIALLRANEQFF
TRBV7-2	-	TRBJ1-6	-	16	TGTGCCAGCAGCTCAAACCGGATCGTTAATAATTCACCCCTCCACTTT	CASSSNRIVNNSPLHF
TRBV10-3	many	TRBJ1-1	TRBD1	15	TGTGCCATCAGTGAGTCGGGACAGGGGGCTCCTGAAGCTTTCTTT	CAISESGQGAPEAFF
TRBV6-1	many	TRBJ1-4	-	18	TGTGCCAGCAGTGAAGCGCCCCCAGGTTGGGATCTTAATGAAAAACTGTTTTTT	CASSEAPPGWDLNEKLFF
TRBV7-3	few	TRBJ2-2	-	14	TGTGCCAGCAGCTGGAAAGTAGGCGGCGGGGAGCTGTTTTTT	CASSWKVGGGELFF
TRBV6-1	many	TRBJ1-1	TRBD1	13	TGTGCCAGTCAAAGGACAGGCGTGACTGAAGCTTTCTTT	CASQRTGVTEAFF
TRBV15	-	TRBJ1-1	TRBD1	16	TGTGCCACCAGCAGAGGCTCCAGGGGGATGTACACTGAAGCTTTCTTT	CATSRGSRGMYTEAFF
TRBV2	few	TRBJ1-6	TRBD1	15	TGTGCCAGCAGTCAACAGGGGGCGGACAATTCACCCCTCCACTTT	CASSQQGADNSPLHF
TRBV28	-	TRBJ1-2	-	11	TGTGCCAGCAGAATGCAGTATGGCTACACCTTC	CASRMQYGYTF
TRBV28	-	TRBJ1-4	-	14	TGTGCCAGCAGATTCAGCGGTAATAATGAAAAACTGTTTTTT	CASRFSGNNEKLFF